This T cell receptor (beta chain) originates from a study of blood T cell repertoires in COVID-19. Study-wide background: Sample material is recorded as cDNA or gDNA derived from T cells, B-cell-depleted T cells, or PBMCs.

The study drew participants aged roughly 18 to 95 years from 20 to 30 US areas. The protocol was immunoSEQ multiplex PCR, while the TCRdb copy is restricted to in-frame clones and leaves out a portion. The sample shows roughly 160,000 clones, roughly four fifths of them seen only once. The specimen sequenced was PBMCs or T cells enriched from blood (not recorded which). The origin of this receptor is a man aged 50-59 years who had recovered from COVID-19.

CDR3 in amino acids: CASSFVLAGTSGNTIYF. As DNA, the CDR3 is TGTGCCAGCAGTTTTGTGTTGGCGGGAACCTCTGGAAACACCATATATTTT. The chain combines TRBV28 with TRBJ1-3; no clear D gene. The V end lost 3 bases, the J end lost 0 bases, and 15 bases lay between the germline ends. This CDR3 comprises 17 residues. Per the germline V gene, CDR1 is MDHEN and CDR2 is SYDVKM.